Below are 8 T cell receptor beta chains sequenced from a single sample in a study of cytomegalovirus exposure and HLA in healthy donors. 13 Jbeta primers and 60 Vbeta primers were used for the PCR. Assay used: immunoSEQ multiplex PCR; TCRdb lists only in-frame clones, some missing. The sample lists about 120,000 clones, roughly 78% seen once, with roughly 1.2% in the top ten. What was sequenced was PBMCs. The source is a woman in her twenties or thirties in good health and CMV-seronegative.

The chain links TRBV5-4 to TRBJ1-2, with a weak D call TRBD1 (5 bases). Germline CDR1 reads SGHNT; CDR2 reads YYREEE (reference sequence). The CDR3 length is 13 residues. The V end was cut by 0 bases, the J end by 8 bases, with 11 bases between. The CDR3 DNA is TGTGCCAGCAGCTTGGGCGGGGGTTTCGGCTACACCTTC. Protein product: CASSLGGGFGYTF.

A note on this clone: Compared with germline, one end of the junction differs, possibly owing to a read error. V usage is TRBV6-1 and J usage is TRBJ1-1; possibly TRBD1 for D (5 bases). Per germline, CDR1 MNHNS and CDR2 SASEGT. CDR3 length: 15 amino acids. The CDR3 region has the DNA TGTGCCAGCAGCGCAAACCAACGACAGAACGCTGAAGCTTTCTTT. Translated, it gives CASSANQRQNAEAFF.

The rearrangement uses TRBV6-5 and TRBJ2-2; D is possibly TRBD1 (6 bases). Between the trimmed V and J ends, which lost 6 bases and 0 bases, there was a span of 11 bases. CDR3 length equals 15 residues. The germline V gene has CDR1 MNHEY and CDR2 SVGAGI. CDR3 loop: CASRRTATNTGELFF. In DNA form, the CDR3 reads TGTGCCAGCAGGAGGACAGCAACGAACACCGGGGAGCTGTTTTTT.

This sequence joins TRBV19 and TRBJ1-5; D is ambiguous. V lost 5 bases and J lost 4, with 6 bases in between. The CDR3 loop spans 12 amino acids. Germline V gene sequence: CDR1 LNHDA, CDR2 SQIVND (reference sequence). The CDR3 sequence is CASSVINQPQHF. In DNA form, the CDR3 reads TGTGCCAGTAGTGTCATTAATCAGCCCCAGCATTTT.

This clone has more than one count but fewer than ten. The rearrangement links TRBV7-2 to TRBJ2-7; 10 bases map to TRBD1. V trimming: 6 bases; J trimming: 10 bases; junction bases outside the gene matches: 9. Germline lookup yields CDR1 SGHTA and CDR2 FQGNSA. This CDR3 comprises 13 residues. CDR3: CASSFGQGERQYF. The DNA of the CDR3 is TGTGCCAGCAGTTTCGGACAGGGGGAACGACAGTACTTC.

This chain joins TRBV27 and TRBJ2-7; 7 bases are a match to TRBD1. The germline gives CDR1 MNHEY, CDR2 SMNVEV (reference sequence). With V trimmed by 8 bases and J by 2 bases, 6 bases remained unmatched. CDR3 size: 13 residues. Here the CDR3 reads CASRDRVTYEQYF. In DNA form, the CDR3 reads TGTGCCAGCCGGGACAGAGTGACCTACGAGCAGTACTTC.

CDR3 in DNA: TGTGCCAGCAGCCAGGGGGGATCTGGGGCCAACGTCCTGACTTTC. This encodes CASSQGGSGANVLTF. V is TRBV28 and J is TRBJ2-6; the D gene is possibly TRBD1 (7 bases). Looked up from germline, CDR1 is MDHEN and CDR2 is SYDVKM. V lost 6 bases to trimming and J lost 1 base, with 10 bases between them. This CDR3 is 15 amino acids long.

The chain carries TRBV9 and TRBJ2-1; D is ambiguous. Germline V gene sequence: CDR1 SGDLS, CDR2 YYNGEE. V was clipped by 0 bases and J by 4 bases, with 8 bases between them. This CDR3 is 14 amino acids long. CDR3 DNA sequence: TGTGCCAGCAGCGTAGACTTCCCTTACAATGAGCAGTTCTTC. Its translation is CASSVDFPYNEQFF.